Below are 29 T cell receptor beta chains sequenced from a single sample in a study of monozygotic twins with cystic fibrosis (dated by TCRdb to 2020 to 2022). The library came from the immunoSEQ multiplex PCR assay. TCRdb obtained this table from immuneACCESS and retained in-frame rearrangements with V and J assigned. These tables miss some clones; where compared with another copy, unresolved V genes account for less than half of the shortfall, and the remainder is unexplained. This sample gives approximately 11,000 clones in total; roughly 96% of them show up just once. Jointly, the top ten make up around 0.83% of the sample. Sequencing was done on a sample of blood. Receptor source: a boy aged 5-17 years with cystic fibrosis.

The chain links TRBV19 to TRBJ2-7; 8 bases are a match to TRBD1. Germline V gene data show CDR1 as LNHDA and CDR2 as SQIVND (reference sequence). The CDR3 covers 14 residues. The J segment lost 3 bases and the V segment lost 5 bases, leaving 6 bases of the junction unmatched. The CDR3, as DNA: TGTGCCAGTAGTTTGGGACAGGCCTTCTACGAGCAGTACTTC. Protein product: CASSLGQAFYEQYF.

The chain combines TRBV5-6 with TRBJ2-3, with D maybe TRBD2 (6 bases). Trimming cost V 4 bases and J 0 bases, with 12 bases left between them. Germline CDR1 and CDR2: SGHDT and YYEEEE. There are 15 residues in the CDR3. CDR3 loop: CASSRLDSSTDTQYF. For the CDR3, the DNA is TGTGCCAGCAGCCGACTAGACTCTAGCACAGATACGCAGTATTTT.

This chain joins TRBV25-1 and TRBJ2-5, with unresolved D. The CDR3 has 15 amino acids. Germline CDR1 MGHDK, CDR2 SYGVNS. V was cut by 2 bases and J by 4 bases, with 14 bases left in between. CDR3 in amino acids: CASSERLPKRETQYF. CDR3 DNA: TGTGCCAGCAGTGAACGCCTCCCTAAAAGAGAGACCCAGTACTTC.

The V call is TRBV9, the J call TRBJ2-3; perhaps TRBD2 as D (6 bases). The germline V and J ends were trimmed by 3 bases and 5 bases, with 16 bases remaining between them. The germline CDR1 and CDR2 sequences are SGDLS and YYNGEE. CDR3 length: 15 amino acids. CDR3 region: CASSGKQTSRDTQYF. CDR3 DNA sequence: TGTGCCAGCAGCGGTAAACAGACTAGTAGAGATACGCAGTATTTT.

V and J are TRBV4-1 and TRBJ1-1; D not resolved. The CDR3 covers 15 residues. Germline V gene data show CDR1 as MGHRA and CDR2 as YSYEKL. The V gene lost 0 bases and the J gene lost 4 bases, with 12 bases spanning the gap. The CDR3 DNA reads as TGCGCCAGCAGCCAAGAAGATAGACTTGGCACTGAAGCTTTCTTT. This gives the protein CASSQEDRLGTEAFF.

The rearrangement joins TRBV19 to TRBJ2-7; D might be TRBD1 or TRBD2, each matching 5 bases. Per germline, CDR1 LNHDA and CDR2 SQIVND (reference sequence). The CDR3 consists of 15 residues. V lost 3 bases and J 3 bases, leaving 15 bases between the germline ends. CDR3 nucleotide sequence: TGTGCCAGTAGTATGTGGGGGACGGTTTACTACGAGCAGTACTTC. This encodes CASSMWGTVYYEQYF. Combining the CDR3 with reference TRBV19 and TRBJ2-7 gives the whole variable domain DGGITQSPKYLFRKEGQNVTLSCEQNLNHDAMYWYRQDPGQGLRLIYYSQIVNDFQKGDIAEGYSVSREKKESFPLTVTSAQKNPTAFYLCASSMWGTVYYEQYFGPGTRLTVT.

The chain links TRBV27 to TRBJ2-1; 10 bases align to TRBD2. This CDR3 has 14 amino acids. Germline values: CDR1 MNHEY, CDR2 SMNVEV (reference sequence). V lost 3 bases and J lost 7; bases outside the gene matches: 3. The CDR3: CASSFLAGANEQFF. The CDR3 DNA is TGTGCCAGCAGTTTCCTAGCGGGAGCGAATGAGCAGTTCTTC.

This rearrangement joins TRBV2 to TRBJ2-7, with 7 nucleotides matching TRBD1. The V gene end was trimmed by 1 base and the J gene end by 4 bases; junction bases not matched to a gene: 7. The CDR3 loop spans 15 amino acids. Germline lookup yields CDR1 SNHLY and CDR2 FYNNEI. The CDR3 DNA sequence: TGTGCCAGCAGTGAAGAGGGGGCGAGCCAATACGAGCAGTACTTC. Encoded protein: CASSEEGASQYEQYF.

This sequence joins TRBV19 and TRBJ1-5, with unresolved D. Germline V gene lookup returns CDR1 LNHDA and CDR2 SQIVND (reference sequence). The germline V and J ends were trimmed by 0 bases and 10 bases, with 13 bases remaining between them. The CDR3 is 14 residues long. The CDR3 region is CASSIELDFGPQHF. The CDR3 DNA follows: TGTGCCAGTAGTATAGAATTGGACTTCGGCCCCCAGCATTTT.

This sequence joins TRBV28 and TRBJ1-5, with 11 bases identical to TRBD1. The V gene's germline CDR1 is MDHEN and CDR2 SYDVKM. The CDR3 runs to 16 residues. With 4 bases clipped from V and 4 bases from J, the junction kept 6 bases outside the gene matches. As DNA, the CDR3 is TGTGCCAGCAGTTCCGGACAGGGGGCGCGTAATCAGCCCCAGCATTTT. Amino acids: CASSSGQGARNQPQHF.

This chain connects TRBV7-9 to TRBJ1-1, with D unresolved. Germline values: CDR1 SEHNR, CDR2 FQNEAQ (reference sequence). V was trimmed by 3 bases and J by 1 base, leaving 9 bases between them. The CDR3 is 14 amino acids. CDR3 in amino acids: CASSFELKNTEAFF. The CDR3 region has the DNA TGTGCCAGCAGCTTCGAACTAAAGAACACTGAAGCTTTCTTT.

The chain recombines TRBV7-9 with TRBJ1-2, with D possibly being TRBD1 (5 bases). Trimming pared 8 bases from V and 6 bases from J, leaving 10 bases between. The CDR3 sequence is 11 residues long. In germline, CDR1 is SEHNR, CDR2 FQNEAQ (reference sequence). The CDR3 sequence: CASLAGHGYTF. For the CDR3, the DNA is TGTGCCAGCCTCGCAGGGCATGGCTACACCTTC.

The rearrangement links TRBV5-1 to TRBJ1-3, with D hard to call. V was cut by 8 bases and J by 3 bases, with 6 bases left in between. The CDR3 is 11 residues long. Germline lookup yields CDR1 SGHRS and CDR2 YFSETQ. CDR3 sequence: CASSIGNTIYF. In nucleotides, the CDR3 is TGCGCCAGTTCGATTGGAAACACCATATATTTT. The full variable domain, rest sourced from reference TRBV5-1 and TRBJ1-3, is KAGVTQTPRYLIKTRGQQVTLSCSPISGHRSVSWYQQTPGQGLQFLFEYFSETQRNKGNFPGRFSGRQFSNSRSEMNVSTLELGDSALYLCASSIGNTIYFGEGSWLTVV.

CDR3 in amino acids: CASSLDDTDTQYF. The CDR3 region has the DNA TGTGCCAGCAGTTTGGACGACACAGATACGCAGTATTTT. V and J are TRBV6-4 and TRBJ2-3; D gene ambiguous. V lost 5 bases, J lost 2 bases, and 8 bases lay in between. Germline loops: CDR1 MRHNA, CDR2 SNTAGT. This CDR3 region has 13 residues.

The chain uses TRBV6-5 and TRBJ1-1; 11 bases align to TRBD1. V dropped 4 bases and J dropped 6; count of bases not matched to a gene: 4. Germline V gene data show CDR1 as MNHEY and CDR2 as SVGAGI. The CDR3 spans 14 residues. DNA of the CDR3: TGTGCCAGCAGTTCTAGGGGACAGGGGGCTGAAGCTTTCTTT. Translated, it gives CASSSRGQGAEAFF.

V and J are TRBV11-1 and TRBJ2-2; 9 bases map to TRBD2. V dropped 2 bases and J dropped 6; count of bases not matched to a gene: 4. The CDR3 extends over 15 amino acids. Germline V lookup: CDR1 SGHAT, CDR2 FQDESV (reference sequence). CDR3 DNA: TGTGCCAGCAGCTTATTTGCGGGGGGGCCCGGGGAGCTGTTTTTT. Its translation: CASSLFAGGPGELFF.

This clone occurred once. The rearrangement links TRBV25-1 to TRBJ2-2; 10 nucleotides line up with TRBD2. Germline CDR1 reads MGHDK; CDR2 reads SYGVNS. V lost 4 bases, J lost 9 bases, and 11 bases stayed unmatched. The CDR3 is made up of 16 amino acids. This chain's CDR3 is CASSVGLAEKGRELFF. Written as DNA, the CDR3 is TGTGCCAGCAGTGTAGGACTAGCGGAGAAGGGCCGGGAGCTGTTTTTT.

The rearrangement links TRBV10-2 to TRBJ2-5, with D unresolved. V lost 2 bases and J lost 7, with 5 bases in between. CDR3 length: 11 residues. The germline V gene encodes CDR1 WSHSY and CDR2 SAAADI. CDR3 in DNA: TGCGCCAGCAGTGAGGAGCGGACCCAGTACTTC. Its protein product is CASSEERTQYF.

The J gene is TRBJ2-1, the V gene TRBV5-6; D unresolved. V lost 2 bases and J lost 0, with 21 bases in between. CDR3 length: 19 residues. Germline lookup yields CDR1 SGHDT and CDR2 YYEEEE. The CDR3 here is CASSFGLYPLVVSYNEQFF. DNA for the CDR3: TGTGCCAGCAGCTTCGGCCTCTACCCCTTAGTTGTCTCCTACAATGAGCAGTTCTTC.

The V call is TRBV9, the J call TRBJ1-2; no definite D call. CDR3 length: 10 residues. V shed 5 bases and J shed 10 bases, with 9 bases lying between them. Germline CDR1 SGDLS, CDR2 YYNGEE. The DNA for the CDR3 is TGTGCCAGCAGGGGCTCTCTCTACACCTTC. As protein: CASRGSLYTF.

The chain links TRBV7-3 to TRBJ1-1; 8 positions agree with TRBD1. The CDR3 spans 15 residues. From germline, CDR1 is SGHTA and CDR2 FQGTGA. Trimming cost V 5 bases and J 6 bases; bases outside gene matches: 11. In DNA form, the CDR3 reads TGTGCCAGCAGCATACAGGGGGTTGATGTGGCTGAAGCTTTCTTT. It specifies CASSIQGVDVAEAFF.

V usage is TRBV28 and J usage is TRBJ2-7; 7 bases are a match to TRBD2. The CDR3 totals 17 residues. CDR1 and CDR2 from the germline V gene are MDHEN and SYDVKM. V was pared by 6 bases and J by 6 bases, with 20 bases of the junction left unmatched. CDR3 sequence (DNA): TGTGCCAGCAGCCCCCGGGGAGCGGGGAGAGGAGTTCGCGAGCAGTACTTC. It specifies CASSPRGAGRGVREQYF.

This chain connects TRBV6-5 to TRBJ1-1; tentatively, D is TRBD1 (6 bases). Germline assignment: CDR1 MNHEY and CDR2 SVGAGI. Trimming stripped 4 bases from V and 5 bases from J, with 14 bases between. CDR3 length: 14 amino acids. CDR3 loop: CASSSPGAPTEAFF. CDR3 DNA sequence: TGTGCCAGCAGTTCCCCGGGGGCACCAACTGAAGCTTTCTTT.

Only a few counts were recorded for this clone. The chain joins TRBV7-8 to TRBJ2-2, with D unclear. The CDR3 is made up of 14 amino acids. Between the trimmed V and J ends, which lost 1 base and 7 bases, there was a span of 10 bases. Germline CDR1 SGHVS, CDR2 FQNEAQ. CDR3 protein: CASSLVRTGGELFF. In DNA form, the CDR3 reads TGTGCCAGCAGCTTAGTACGAACTGGCGGGGAGCTGTTTTTT.

CDR3 in DNA: TGTGCCAGCAGCGGGGCCTACGAGCAGTACTTC. It specifies CASSGAYEQYF. This chain links TRBV5-4 with TRBJ2-7; D call uncertain. Germline V gives CDR1 SGHNT, CDR2 YYREEE (reference sequence). CDR3 size: 11 residues. V shed 4 bases and J shed 2 bases, with 4 bases lying between them.

CDR3 sequence reads: CASSQGGTEAFF. CDR3 nucleotides: TGTGCCAGCTCCCAGGGTGGCACTGAAGCTTTCTTT. The chain has TRBV28 and TRBJ1-1; perhaps TRBD1 as D (5 bases). The V end lost 8 bases, the J end lost 4 bases, and 11 bases lay between the germline ends. The CDR3 length is 12 residues. CDR1 and CDR2 from the germline V gene are MDHEN and SYDVKM.

The chain combines TRBV7-9 with TRBJ2-1; D perhaps matches TRBD2 (5 bases). This CDR3 comprises 14 residues. Germline values: CDR1 SEHNR, CDR2 FQNEAQ (reference sequence). The V end was cut by 3 bases, the J end by 6 bases, with 12 bases between. The CDR3, as DNA: TGTGCCAGCAGCTTCTCATTCCGGGGCAATGAGCAGTTCTTC. It yields the protein CASSFSFRGNEQFF.

The chain's CDR3 is CASSLDDRGYMSGANVLTF. In DNA, the CDR3 is TGTGCCAGCAGCTTGGATGACAGGGGTTACATGTCTGGGGCCAACGTCCTGACTTTC. V is TRBV5-4 and J is TRBJ2-6; 8 bases agree with TRBD1. CDR1 SGHNT and CDR2 YYREEE come from the germline V gene (reference sequence). V shed 0 bases and J 1 base; nucleotides not matched to a gene: 9. There are 19 residues in the CDR3.

This chain connects TRBV7-3 to TRBJ2-1; 8 bases are a match to TRBD2. Germline V gives CDR1 SGHTA, CDR2 FQGTGA. Trimming removed 5 bases from V and 4 bases from J; junction bases left unmatched: 7. This CDR3 has 15 residues. Written as DNA, the CDR3 is TGTGCCAGCAGCCATAACAGCGGGAGTTACAATGAGCAGTTCTTC. It codes for CASSHNSGSYNEQFF. Looking up the rest from reference TRBV7-3 and TRBJ2-1 gives the full variable domain: GAGVSQTPSNKVTEKGKYVELRCDPISGHTALYWYRQSLGQGPEFLIYFQGTGAADDSGLPNDRFFAVRPEGSVSTLKIQRTERGDSAVYLCASSHNSGSYNEQFFGPGTRLTVL.